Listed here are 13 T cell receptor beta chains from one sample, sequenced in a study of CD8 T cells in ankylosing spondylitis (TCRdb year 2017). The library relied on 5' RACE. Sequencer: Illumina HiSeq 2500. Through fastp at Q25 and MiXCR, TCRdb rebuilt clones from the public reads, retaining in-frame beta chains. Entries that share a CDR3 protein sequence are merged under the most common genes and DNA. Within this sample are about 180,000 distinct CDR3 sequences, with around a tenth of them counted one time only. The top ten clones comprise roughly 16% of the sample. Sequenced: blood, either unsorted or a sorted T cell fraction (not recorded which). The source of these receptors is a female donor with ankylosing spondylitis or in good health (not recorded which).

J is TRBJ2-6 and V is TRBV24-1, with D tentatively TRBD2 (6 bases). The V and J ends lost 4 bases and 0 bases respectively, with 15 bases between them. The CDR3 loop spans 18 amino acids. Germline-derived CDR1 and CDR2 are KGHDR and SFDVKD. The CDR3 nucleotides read TGTGCCACCAGTGAGCACGGGGGAAGGAGCTCTGGGGCCAACGTCCTGACTTTC. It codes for CATSEHGGRSSGANVLTF.

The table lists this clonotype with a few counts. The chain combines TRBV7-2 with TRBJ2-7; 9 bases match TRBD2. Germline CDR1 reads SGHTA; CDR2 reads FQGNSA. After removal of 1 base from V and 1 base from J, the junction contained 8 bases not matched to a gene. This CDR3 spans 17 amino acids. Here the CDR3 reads CASSLVGSGRSSYEQYF. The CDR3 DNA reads TGTGCCAGCAGCTTAGTCGGTAGCGGGAGATCTTCCTACGAGCAGTACTTC.

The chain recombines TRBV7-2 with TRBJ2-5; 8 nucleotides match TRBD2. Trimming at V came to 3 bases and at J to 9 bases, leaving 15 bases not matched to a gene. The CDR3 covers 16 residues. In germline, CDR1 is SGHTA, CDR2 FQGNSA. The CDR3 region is CASSFYGRQPGGAQYF. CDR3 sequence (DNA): TGTGCCAGCAGCTTTTACGGGCGGCAGCCGGGGGGGGCCCAGTACTTC.

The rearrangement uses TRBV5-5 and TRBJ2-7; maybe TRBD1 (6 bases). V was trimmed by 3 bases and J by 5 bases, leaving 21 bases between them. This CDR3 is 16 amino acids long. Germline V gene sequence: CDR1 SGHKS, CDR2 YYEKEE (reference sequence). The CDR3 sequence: CASSSSYRAPLDEQYF. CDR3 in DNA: TGTGCCAGCAGCTCGTCTTACAGGGCCCCTTTGGACGAGCAGTACTTC.

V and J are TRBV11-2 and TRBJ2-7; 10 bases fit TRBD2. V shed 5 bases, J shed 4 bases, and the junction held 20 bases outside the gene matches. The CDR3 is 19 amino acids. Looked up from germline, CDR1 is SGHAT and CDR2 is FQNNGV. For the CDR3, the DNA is TGTGCCAGCAGCCCTGACGGTCCTAGCGGGAGAAGAAAGCATTACGAGCAGTACTTC. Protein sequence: CASSPDGPSGRRKHYEQYF.

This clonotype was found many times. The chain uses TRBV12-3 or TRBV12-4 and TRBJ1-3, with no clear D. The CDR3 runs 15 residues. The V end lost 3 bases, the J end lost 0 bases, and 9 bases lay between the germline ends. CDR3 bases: TGTGCCAGCAGTTTCTTCGAACGCTCTGGAAACACCATATATTTT. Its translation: CASSFFERSGNTIYF.

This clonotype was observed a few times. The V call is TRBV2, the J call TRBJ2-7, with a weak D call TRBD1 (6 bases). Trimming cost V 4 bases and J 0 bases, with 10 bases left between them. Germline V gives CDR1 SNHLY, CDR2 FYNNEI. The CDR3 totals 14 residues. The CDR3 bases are TGTGCCAGCAGTGTGCAGGGGTTCTCCTACGAGCAGTACTTC. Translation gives CASSVQGFSYEQYF.

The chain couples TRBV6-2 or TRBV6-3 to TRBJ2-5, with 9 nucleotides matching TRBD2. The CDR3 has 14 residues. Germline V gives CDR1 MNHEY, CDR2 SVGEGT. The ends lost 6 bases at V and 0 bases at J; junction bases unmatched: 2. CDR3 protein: CASSSSGDQETQYF. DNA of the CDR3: TGTGCCAGCAGCTCTAGCGGGGACCAAGAGACCCAGTACTTC.

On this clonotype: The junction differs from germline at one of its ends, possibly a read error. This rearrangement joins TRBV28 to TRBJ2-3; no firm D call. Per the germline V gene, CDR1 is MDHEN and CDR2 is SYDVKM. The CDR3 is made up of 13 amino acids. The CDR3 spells CASNLYFADTQYF. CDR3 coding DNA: TGTGCCAGCAATTTATACTTCGCGGATACGCAGTATTTT. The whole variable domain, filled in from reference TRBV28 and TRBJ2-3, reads DVKVTQSSRYLVKRTGEKVFLECVQDMDHENMFWYRQDPGLGLRLIYFSYDVKMKEKGDIPEGYSVSREKKERFSLILESASTNQTSMYLCASNLYFADTQYFGPGTRLTVL.

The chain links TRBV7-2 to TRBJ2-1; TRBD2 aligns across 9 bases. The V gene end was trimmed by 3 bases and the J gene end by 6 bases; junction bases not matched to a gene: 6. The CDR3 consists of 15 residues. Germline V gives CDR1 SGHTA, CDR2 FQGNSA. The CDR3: CASSFGAGGVNEQFF. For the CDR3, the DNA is TGTGCCAGCAGCTTCGGAGCGGGAGGAGTCAATGAGCAGTTCTTC. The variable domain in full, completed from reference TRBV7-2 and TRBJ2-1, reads GAGVSQSPSNKVTEKGKDVELRCDPISGHTALYWYRQSLGQGLEFLIYFQGNSAPDKSGLPSDRFSAERTGGSVSTLTIQRTQQEDSAVYLCASSFGAGGVNEQFFGPGTRLTVL.

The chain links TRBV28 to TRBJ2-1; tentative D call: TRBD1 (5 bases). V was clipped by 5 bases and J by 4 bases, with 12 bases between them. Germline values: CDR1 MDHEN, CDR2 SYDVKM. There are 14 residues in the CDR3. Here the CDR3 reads CASSPSRQYNEQFF. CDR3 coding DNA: TGTGCCAGCAGTCCATCTCGACAGTACAATGAGCAGTTCTTC. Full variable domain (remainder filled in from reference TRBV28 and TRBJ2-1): DVKVTQSSRYLVKRTGEKVFLECVQDMDHENMFWYRQDPGLGLRLIYFSYDVKMKEKGDIPEGYSVSREKKERFSLILESASTNQTSMYLCASSPSRQYNEQFFGPGTRLTVL.

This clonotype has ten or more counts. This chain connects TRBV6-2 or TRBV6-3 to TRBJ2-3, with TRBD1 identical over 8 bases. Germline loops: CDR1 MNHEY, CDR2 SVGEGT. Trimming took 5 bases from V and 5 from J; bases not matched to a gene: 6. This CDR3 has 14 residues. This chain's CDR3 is CASSRTGSVDTQYF. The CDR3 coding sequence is TGTGCCAGCAGTCGGACAGGGAGCGTAGATACGCAGTATTTT.

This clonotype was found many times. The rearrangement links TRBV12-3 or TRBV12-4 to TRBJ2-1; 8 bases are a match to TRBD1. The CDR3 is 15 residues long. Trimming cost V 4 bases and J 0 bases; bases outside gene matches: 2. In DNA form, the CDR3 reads TGTGCCAGCAGTTACAGGGGGAACTCCTACAATGAGCAGTTCTTC. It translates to CASSYRGNSYNEQFF.